Below are 9 T cell receptor beta chains sequenced from a single sample in a study of blood T cell repertoires in COVID-19. Generated by immunoSEQ multiplex PCR, the TCRdb table keeps only in-frame clones and is missing some. The repertoire holds roughly 250,000 clones, with 82% as singletons. The sequenced material came from peripheral blood. These receptors all come from an older woman with active or convalescent COVID-19.

This sequence joins TRBV5-1 and TRBJ2-1, with TRBD1 matching over 8 bases. This CDR3 contains 14 residues. The junction had 6 bases not matched to a gene; V was cut back by 4 bases and J by 6 bases. The germline V gene encodes CDR1 SGHRS and CDR2 YFSETQ. This chain's CDR3 is CASSGWTGTNEQFF. The CDR3 DNA sequence: TGCGCCAGCAGCGGATGGACAGGGACCAATGAGCAGTTCTTC.

Only one count was recorded for this clone. This chain links TRBV24-1 with TRBJ1-2; perhaps TRBD1 as D (5 bases). The CDR3 has 13 amino acids. The V gene lost 5 bases and the J gene lost 4 bases, with 10 bases spanning the gap. Looked up from germline, CDR1 is KGHDR and CDR2 is SFDVKD. The CDR3 reads CATSGRGGYGYTF. DNA for the CDR3: TGTGCCACCAGTGGTAGGGGCGGCTATGGCTACACCTTC.

This clone was counted a single time. The V and J genes are TRBV5-6 and TRBJ2-5, with TRBD1 matching 7 bases. V was clipped by 4 bases and J by 2 bases; unmatched bases: 8. Germline CDR1 is SGHDT and CDR2 is YYEEEE. The length of the CDR3 is 15 residues. This CDR3 is CASSLIGDRQETQYF. DNA for the CDR3: TGTGCCAGCAGCCTCATAGGGGACAGACAAGAGACCCAGTACTTC. Combining the CDR3 with reference TRBV5-6 and TRBJ2-5 gives the whole variable domain DAGVTQSPTHLIKTRGQQVTLRCSPKSGHDTVSWYQQALGQGPQFIFQYYEEEERQRGNFPDRFSGHQFPNYSSELNVNALLLGDSALYLCASSLIGDRQETQYFGPGTRLLVL.

The chain couples TRBV7-3 to TRBJ2-3, with D hard to call. Germline CDR1 SGHTA, CDR2 FQGTGA. Trimming took 5 bases from V and 4 from J, leaving 10 bases between them. The CDR3 covers 13 residues. CDR3 region: CASSAYSADTQYF. CDR3 nucleotide sequence: TGTGCCAGCAGCGCATATAGTGCAGATACGCAGTATTTT.

The chain is built from TRBV12-3 or TRBV12-4 and TRBJ1-3; the D gene is possibly TRBD1 (5 bases). This CDR3 comprises 12 residues. V was shortened by 8 bases and J by 4 bases, with 9 bases between the two germline ends. The CDR3, as DNA: TGTGCCAGCGGGGCGGCCGGAAACACCATATATTTT. Its protein is CASGAAGNTIYF.

The chain carries TRBV5-4 and TRBJ2-7, with 9 positions matching TRBD1. Germline V gene data show CDR1 as SGHNT and CDR2 as YYREEE (reference sequence). The ends lost 0 bases at V and 5 bases at J; junction bases unmatched: 6. This CDR3 comprises 15 residues. Here the CDR3 reads CASSLVGQGRHEQYF. As DNA, the CDR3 is TGTGCCAGCAGCTTGGTAGGACAGGGGCGACACGAGCAGTACTTC. Full variable domain (rest looked up from reference TRBV5-4 and TRBJ2-7): ETGVTQSPTHLIKTRGQQVTLRCSSQSGHNTVSWYQQALGQGPQFIFQYYREEENGRGNFPPRFSGLQFPNYSSELNVNALELDDSALYLCASSLVGQGRHEQYFGPGTRLTVT.

The genes are TRBV5-1 and TRBJ2-7, with 9 positions matching TRBD2. The V segment lost 4 bases and the J segment 0 bases; nucleotides outside the gene matches: 11. The CDR3 consists of 17 residues. CDR1 is SGHRS, CDR2 YFSETQ, per germline. The CDR3 sequence: CASSRLGLAGSSYEQYF. The CDR3 DNA reads TGCGCCAGCAGCCGACTGGGGCTAGCGGGGAGCTCCTACGAGCAGTACTTC.

The chain is built from TRBV7-6 and TRBJ2-3; 10 nucleotides align to TRBD2. The germline gives CDR1 SGHVS, CDR2 FNYEAQ. The CDR3 is 15 residues long. The V and J ends lost 5 bases and 1 base, in that order; junction bases with no gene match: 3. The CDR3 DNA reads TGTGCCAGCAGCCTCACTAGCGGGGGCACAGATACGCAGTATTTT. This sequence encodes CASSLTSGGTDTQYF.

The rearrangement joins TRBV6-5 to TRBJ1-1, with D perhaps matching TRBD1 (5 bases). Germline assignment: CDR1 MNHEY and CDR2 SVGAGI. The CDR3 length is 12 residues. The ends were cut back, 8 bases at V and 1 base at J, with 8 bases in the middle. The CDR3 bases are TGTGCCAGCCGGGGGGGGAACACTGAAGCTTTCTTT. Protein product: CASRGGNTEAFF.